This T cell receptor (beta chain) was found in a study of shared clonotypes between healthy human individuals. In the study overall: CD4 naive cells filled three plates per donor, CD4 memory three, CD8 naive two and CD8 memory one. Study-wide results and caveats: About 5% of naive CD4 clonotypes were shared across several donors.

Looked up from germline, CDR1 is SQVTM and CDR2 is ANQGSEA. This CDR3 is built from 11 residues. V was trimmed by 4 bases and J by 3 bases, leaving 7 bases between them. On this clone itself: Antigen: not known. This specimen includes other DNA sequences encoding the same CDR3.

An even split of each subset's genomic DNA across several immunoSEQ plates was performed. Original processing notes: Junction-only sequences without quality scores came from ImmunoSEQ, so filtering differed. Some clones are missing from TCRdb's copy, which holds only in-frame ones; the method was immunoSEQ multiplex PCR. The V and J calls and clone size were taken over from that table, and D and trimming were inferred from the DNA. The data contain some 660,000 clones, around four fifths of them singletons. This receptor was identified in a woman younger than 45 in good health. The genes are TRBV29-1 and TRBJ2-7, with D unresolved. The sample was memory CD4+ T cells sorted from blood. The subset: CD45RA-negative fraction. CDR3 region: CSVGWDYEQYF. The CDR3 DNA reads as TGCAGCGTTGGGTGGGACTACGAGCAGTACTTC.